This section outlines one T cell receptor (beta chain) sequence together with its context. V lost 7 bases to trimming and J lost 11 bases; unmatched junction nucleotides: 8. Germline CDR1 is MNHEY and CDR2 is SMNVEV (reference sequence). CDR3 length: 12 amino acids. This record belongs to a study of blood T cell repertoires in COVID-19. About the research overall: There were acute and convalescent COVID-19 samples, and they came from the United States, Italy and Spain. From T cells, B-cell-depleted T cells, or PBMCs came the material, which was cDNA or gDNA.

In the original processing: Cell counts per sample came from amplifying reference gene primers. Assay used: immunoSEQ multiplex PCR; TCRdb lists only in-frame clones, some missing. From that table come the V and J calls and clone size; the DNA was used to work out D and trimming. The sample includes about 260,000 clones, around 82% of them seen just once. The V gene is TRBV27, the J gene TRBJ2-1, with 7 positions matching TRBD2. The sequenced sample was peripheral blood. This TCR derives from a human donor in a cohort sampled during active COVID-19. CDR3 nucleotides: TGTGCCAGCAATGCTTGGGGGGGAAAGCAGTTCTTC. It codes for CASNAWGGKQFF.